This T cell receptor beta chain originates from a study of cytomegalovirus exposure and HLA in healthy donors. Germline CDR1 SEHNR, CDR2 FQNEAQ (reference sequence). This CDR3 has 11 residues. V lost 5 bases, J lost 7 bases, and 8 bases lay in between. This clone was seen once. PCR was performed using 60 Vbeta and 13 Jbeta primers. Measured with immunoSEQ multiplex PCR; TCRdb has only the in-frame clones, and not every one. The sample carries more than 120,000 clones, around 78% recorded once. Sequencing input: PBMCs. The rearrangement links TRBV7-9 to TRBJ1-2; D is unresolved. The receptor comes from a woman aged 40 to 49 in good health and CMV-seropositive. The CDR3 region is CASSLERGYTF. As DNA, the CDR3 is TGTGCCAGCAGCCTAGAGCGTGGCTACACCTTC.